Listed below are T cell receptor beta chains from one sample, sequenced in a study of graft-versus-host responses after intestinal transplantation. Profiled with immunoSEQ multiplex PCR; TCRdb holds only in-frame clones, not every one. The sample lists 20,000 to 30,000 clones; approximately 90% were seen once. The sequences come from PBMCs, collected around 38 days after intestinal transplant. The source is a human patient who received an intestinal transplant, so some T cells may come from the graft donor. CDR3s include the opening cysteine and the closing phenylalanine or tryptophan.

j_gene,v_gene,CDR3aa
.,TRBV7-3,CASSIRGGPYEQYF
TRBJ2-3,TRBV11-2,CASSLSSGATDTQYF
TRBJ2-7,TRBV27,CASSSDSYNEQYF
TRBJ2-1,TRBV2,CASSERGSSYNEQFF
TRBJ2-6,TRBV5-8,CASHLIITQSRANVLTF
TRBJ2-1,TRBV27,CASSLTNLARGEQFF
TRBJ1-1,TRBV10-2,CASARTGQNTEAFF
TRBJ2-5,TRBV5-1,CASSLDFPYGQETQYF
TRBJ2-3,TRBV6-6,CATFLTDTQYF
TRBJ2-1,TRBV30,CALRGLELFF
TRBJ1-5,TRBV4-1,CASSLTGTQPQHF
TRBJ2-7,TRBV27,CASSFGGLFYEQYF
TRBJ2-1,TRBV4-2,CASSYSGGEQFF
TRBJ1-3,TRBV5-6,CASSPDGSGNTIYF
TRBJ1-2,TRBV5-1,CASSPVTGDYGYTF
TRBJ2-7,TRBV9,CASSVWPGGNEQYF
TRBJ1-1,TRBV27,CASSSGRLNTEAFF
TRBJ2-7,TRBV7-3,CASSPGQGAGYEQYF
TRBJ2-7,TRBV19,CASSIMGGVNEQYF
TRBJ1-1,TRBV30,CAWSVALGTEAFF
TRBJ2-2,TRBV9,CASSVLPRPGELFF
TRBJ2-3,TRBV18,CASSSKRERGDTQYF
TRBJ2-1,TRBV23-1,CASSPRDVYYNEQFF
TRBJ1-3,TRBV28,CASSGNTIYF
TRBJ1-3,TRBV28,CASSWALRGGSGNTIYF
TRBJ2-1,TRBV7-9,CASSFRTGVLNEQFF
TRBJ1-3,TRBV5-1,CASSFGGSSGNTIYF
TRBJ2-5,TRBV10-3,CASSLIRDPSRAETQYF
TRBJ2-5,TRBV28,CASSFQETQYF